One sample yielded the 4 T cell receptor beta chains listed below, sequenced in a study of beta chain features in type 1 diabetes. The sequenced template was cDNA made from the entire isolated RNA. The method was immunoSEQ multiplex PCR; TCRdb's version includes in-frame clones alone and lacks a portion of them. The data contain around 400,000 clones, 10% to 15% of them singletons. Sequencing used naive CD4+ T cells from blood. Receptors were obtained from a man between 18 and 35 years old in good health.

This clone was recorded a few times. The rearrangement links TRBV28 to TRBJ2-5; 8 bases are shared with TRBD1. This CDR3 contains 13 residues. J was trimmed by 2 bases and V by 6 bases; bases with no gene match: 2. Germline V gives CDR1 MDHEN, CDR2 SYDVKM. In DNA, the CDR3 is TGTGCCAGCAGAACAGGGGGTCAAGAGACCCAGTACTTC. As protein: CASRTGGQETQYF.

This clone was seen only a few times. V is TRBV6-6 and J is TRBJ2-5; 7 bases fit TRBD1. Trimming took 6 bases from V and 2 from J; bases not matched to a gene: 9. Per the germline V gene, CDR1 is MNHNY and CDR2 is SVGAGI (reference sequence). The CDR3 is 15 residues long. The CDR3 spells CASSVPGQKQETQYF. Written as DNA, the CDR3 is TGTGCCAGCAGCGTTCCGGGACAGAAACAAGAGACCCAGTACTTC.

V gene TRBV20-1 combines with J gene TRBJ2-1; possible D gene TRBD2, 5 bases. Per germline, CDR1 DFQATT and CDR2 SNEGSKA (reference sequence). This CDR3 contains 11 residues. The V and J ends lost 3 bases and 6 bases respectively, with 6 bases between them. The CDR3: CSAREVNEQFF. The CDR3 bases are TGCAGTGCTAGGGAGGTCAATGAGCAGTTCTTC.

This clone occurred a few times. The CDR3 sequence is CASSRQGARPDTQYF. As DNA, the CDR3 is TGTGCCAGCAGCCGACAGGGGGCGCGTCCAGATACGCAGTATTTT. The chain joins TRBV7-9 to TRBJ2-3; TRBD1 agrees at 10 bases. Germline V gene sequence: CDR1 SEHNR, CDR2 FQNEAQ (reference sequence). The length of the CDR3 is 15 residues. V shed 5 bases and J 4 bases; nucleotides not matched to a gene: 6.